These 15 T cell receptor beta chains were all obtained from the same sample, sequenced in a study of CD8+CD57+ T cells in acquired aplastic anemia. The TCR beta profiling, which covered VDJ combination and CDR3 sequence, was carried out using genomic DNA as the template. Each CDR3 protein gets one entry after TCRdb re-called the reads with MiXCR. The repertoire consists of 120,000 or so distinct CDR3 sequences, with about 48% occurring once and the leading ten covering 2% to 3%. The sample consisted of sorted CD4+, CD8+, or CD8+CD57+ T cells (not recorded which) from PBMCs. These receptor sequences come from a human donor in good health, serving as a control.

The V gene is TRBV10-3, the J gene TRBJ1-2, with D possibly matching TRBD1 (6 bases). In germline, CDR1 is ENHRY, CDR2 SYGVKD. This CDR3 has 13 residues. V lost 10 bases to trimming and J lost 8 bases, with 20 bases between them. CDR3 protein: CATGGRGSWGYTF. The DNA for the CDR3 is TGTGCCACCGGGGGCAGGGGCTCTTGGGGCTACACCTTC.

This clonotype showed up many times. This chain uses TRBV10-3 with TRBJ1-5; D might be TRBD1 (6 bases). CDR3 length: 14 amino acids. V was pared by 10 bases and J by 0 bases, with 13 bases between. CDR1 ENHRY and CDR2 SYGVKD come from the germline V gene. This chain's CDR3 is CATSHRDSNQPQHF. In DNA, the CDR3 is TGTGCCACCTCCCACAGGGATAGCAATCAGCCCCAGCATTTT.

This clonotype was recorded many times. J is TRBJ2-7 and V is TRBV7-8; 7 bases are a match to TRBD1. The CDR3 runs to 14 residues. CDR1 SGHVS and CDR2 FQNEAQ come from the germline V gene. V shed 5 bases and J 3 bases; nucleotides not matched to a gene: 7. The DNA for the CDR3 is TGTGCCAGCAGCACGAGACAGGGTGGCTACGAGCAGTACTTC. Translation gives CASSTRQGGYEQYF. Supplemented by reference TRBV7-8 and TRBJ2-7, the full variable domain reads GAGVSQSPRYKVAKRGQDVALRCDPISGHVSLFWYQQALGQGPEFLTYFQNEAQLDKSGLPSDRFFAERPEGSVSTLKIQRTQQEDSAVYLCASSTRQGGYEQYFGPGTRLTVT.

This chain links TRBV25-1 with TRBJ1-1; perhaps TRBD1 as D (6 bases). This CDR3 is built from 15 residues. Germline lookup yields CDR1 MGHDK and CDR2 SYGVNS. Trimming shortened V by 1 base and J by 0 bases, and 9 bases separated the two germline ends. CDR3 DNA sequence: TGTGCCAGCAGTGAATTGGGGGACATGAACACTGAAGCTTTCTTT. Its translation is CASSELGDMNTEAFF.

A note on this clonotype: The CDR3 ends on some other residue instead of the conserved phenylalanine or tryptophan, so this is likely a read error. The chain links TRBV6-4 to TRBJ1-6; TRBD1 might be the D (6 bases). This CDR3 has 13 amino acids. The germline CDR1 and CDR2 sequences are MRHNA and SNTAGT. V gave up 6 bases and J gave up 10 bases, with 13 bases separating them. The CDR3 bases are TGTGCCAGCAGCGAAACAGGGTCCTCACCCCTCCACCTT. Translating gives CASSETGSSPLHL.

As for this clonotype: This clone may be a read error of a much larger clone one base away. V is TRBV5-1 and J is TRBJ2-2, with D perhaps TRBD2 (5 bases). Looked up from germline, CDR1 is SGHRS and CDR2 is YFSETQ. V lost 7 bases and J lost 0, with 13 bases in between. This CDR3 contains 15 residues. CDR3 in amino acids: CASAAGRSNTGELFF. CDR3 bases: TGCGCCAGCGCCGCGGGCAGGTCGAACACCGGGGAGCTGTTTTTT.

The chain combines TRBV29-1 with TRBJ2-2; D uncertain. Germline V CDR1 and CDR2: SQVTM, ANQGSEA. There are 13 residues in the CDR3. Trimming removed 7 bases at V and 2 bases at J, with 11 bases between. CDR3 nucleotide sequence: TGCAGCGCTGGGCGCAGAAACACCGGGGAGCTGTTTTTT. Translation: CSAGRRNTGELFF.

This clonotype was counted ten times or more. The chain employs TRBV7-2 and TRBJ2-3; 15 nucleotides agree with TRBD2. The CDR3 is 16 residues long. CDR1 is SGHTA and CDR2 is FQGNSA in the germline V gene. V was pared by 5 bases and J by 3 bases, with 3 bases of the junction left unmatched. The CDR3, as DNA: TGTGCCAGCAGCGAAGGACTAGCGGGGGGGACAGATACGCAGTATTTT. Translated, it gives CASSEGLAGGTDTQYF.

In its sample, this clonotype was seen a few times. A read error may be the cause here, since a much bigger clone is one base away. The V call is TRBV11-2, the J call TRBJ1-2, with TRBD1 matching 11 bases. V shed 1 base and J 3 bases; nucleotides not matched to a gene: 4. Germline V CDR1 and CDR2: SGHAT, FQNNGV. This CDR3 region has 16 residues. As DNA, the CDR3 is TGTGCCAGCAGCTTAGGGGACAGGGGGTGCGACTATGGCTACACCTTC. It is translated as CASSLGDRGCDYGYTF.

The chain uses TRBV2 and TRBJ2-3; TRBD2 agrees at 14 bases. Germline V gene data show CDR1 as SNHLY and CDR2 as FYNNEI. The CDR3 extends over 16 amino acids. Trimming took 7 bases from V and 2 from J; bases not matched to a gene: 5. The CDR3 DNA sequence: TGTGCCAGCACCCCGACTAGCGGGGGGGCCACAGATACGCAGTATTTT. This encodes CASTPTSGGATDTQYF.

This clonotype was seen a single time. The rearrangement uses TRBV19 and TRBJ2-7; D gene unclear. CDR3 length: 13 residues. Germline V CDR1 and CDR2: LNHDA, SQIVND (reference sequence). With 5 bases removed from V and 2 bases from J, the gap between germline ends came to 10 bases. The CDR3 nucleotides are TGTGCCAGTAGTCGGGCCTCCACCTACGAGCAGTACTTC. Its protein is CASSRASTYEQYF.

This clonotype was picked up many times. V and J are TRBV7-8 and TRBJ1-2; no reliable D call. The V gene's germline CDR1 is SGHVS and CDR2 FQNEAQ. Trimming pared 0 bases from V and 7 bases from J, leaving 6 bases between. The CDR3 is 12 residues long. CDR3 residues: CASSLAGLGYTF. The CDR3 nucleotides read TGTGCCAGCAGCTTAGCAGGTCTTGGCTACACCTTC.

There are a few counts of this clonotype. The chain has TRBV20-1 and TRBJ2-7; 7 bases are a match to TRBD2. Germline V gene lookup returns CDR1 DFQATT and CDR2 SNEGSKA (reference sequence). CDR3 length equals 13 residues. V lost 7 bases and J lost 3; bases outside the gene matches: 9. CDR3 DNA: TGCAGTGTTGCGGGGGACCCCAGCTACGAGCAGTACTTC. Its protein product is CSVAGDPSYEQYF.

This clonotype was recorded a few times. The CDR3 DNA reads TGTGCCAGCCAAGGGGACAGGTCTTCAGGCTACACCTTC. Its protein product is CASQGDRSSGYTF. The rearrangement uses TRBV10-3 and TRBJ1-2; 8 positions agree with TRBD1. The germline gives CDR1 ENHRY, CDR2 SYGVKD. CDR3 length equals 13 residues. V was clipped by 10 bases and J by 8 bases; unmatched bases: 12.

The CDR3 reads CASTLDWGTEAFF. Written as DNA, the CDR3 is TGTGCCAGCACCCTCGACTGGGGGACTGAAGCTTTCTTT. The chain joins TRBV25-1 to TRBJ1-1, with D possibly TRBD1 on 5 matching bases. This CDR3 spans 13 amino acids. The germline V and J ends were trimmed by 7 bases and 5 bases, with 14 bases remaining between them. Germline CDR1 and CDR2: MGHDK and SYGVNS.